This T cell receptor (beta chain) is from a study of cytomegalovirus exposure and HLA in healthy donors. As to this clone: Its target is unknown.

60 Vbeta and 13 Jbeta primers were used in PCR. Data came from immunoSEQ multiplex PCR; TCRdb stores just in-frame clones and leaves some out. The sample lists tens of thousands of clones; approximately 61% were seen once. Germline CDR1 reads GTSNPN; CDR2 reads SVGIG (reference sequence). The CDR3 has 13 residues. The V and J ends lost 7 bases and 3 bases, in that order; junction bases with no gene match: 2. Study findings and constraints: As a later analysis showed, a missense DCLRE1C variant was linked to trimming of TCR beta V- and J-genes.

This receptor was identified in a woman aged 45-59 years in good health and CMV-seropositive. The specimen sequenced was PBMCs. The chain joins TRBV30 to TRBJ1-6, with 8 bases fitting TRBD1. CDR3 region: CALTGVYNSPLHF. The DNA for the CDR3 is TGTGCCTTGACAGGGGTCTATAATTCACCCCTCCACTTT.